The rows below give T cell receptor beta chains drawn from one sample of a study of T cells in Graves' hyperthyroidism and ophthalmopathy. Using its own MiXCR run on the multiplex PCR reads, TCRdb lists one record per CDR3 protein. Found here are 250,000 to 350,000 distinct CDR3 sequences, 20% to 25% of them singletons; the top ten hold 64%. Material for sequencing was blood. These receptors came from a man aged 30-40 years with Graves' ophthalmopathy. CDR3s include the opening cysteine and the closing phenylalanine or tryptophan. The order of the fields is clone size, D gene, J gene, V gene, CDR3 protein, CDR3 DNA. The D gene is left open where the match is weak. The size entry is marked missing in some rows and otherwise reads once, few, many or a size class.

>many|-|TRBJ2-5|TRBV2
CASTGRVETQYF
TGTGCCAGCACGGGCAGGGTGGAGACCCAGTACTTC
>many|-|TRBJ2-7|TRBV12-3/TRBV12-4
CASSLQRNYEQYF
TGTGCCAGCAGTCTCCAGCGGAACTACGAGCAGTACTTC
>few|-|TRBJ2-7|TRBV6-2/TRBV6-3
CATEDISYEQYF
TGTGCCACAGAGGACATTTCCTACGAGCAGTACTTC
>many|-|TRBJ2-1|TRBV30
CAWSVLRGEQFF
TGTGCCTGGAGTGTACTCAGGGGTGAGCAGTTCTTC
>-|TRBD2|TRBJ2-2|TRBV27
CASSLGGGFAGELFF
TGTGCCAGCAGTTTAGGGGGGGGGTTCGCCGGGGAGCTGTTTTTT
>-|TRBD1|TRBJ1-5|TRBV5-8
CASSAGTGGYQPQHF
TGTGCCAGCAGCGCCGGGACAGGGGGTTACCAGCCCCAGCATTTT
>few|TRBD2|TRBJ2-5|TRBV29-1
CSVETAGAQETQYF
TGCAGCGTTGAGACAGCGGGAGCGCAAGAGACCCAGTACTTC
>-|-|TRBJ1-3|TRBV6-1
CASIPGGASGNTIYF
TGTGCCAGCATACCGGGGGGTGCCTCTGGAAACACCATATATTTT
>once|-|TRBJ2-2|TRBV28
CASVGRAGRSCFF
-
>many|-|TRBJ2-3|TRBV11-2
CASRPPSTDTQYF
TGTGCCAGCAGACCCCCTAGCACAGATACGCAGTATTTT
>-|-|TRBJ2-6|TRBV20-1
CSAANRVLGANVLTF
TGCAGTGCTGCGAACAGGGTACTAGGGGCCAACGTCCTGACTTTC
>few|-|TRBJ1-1|TRBV7-2
CASSWKGGGNTEAFF
TGTGCCAGCAGCTGGAAGGGCGGGGGGAACACTGAAGCTTTCTTT
>-|-|TRBJ1-4|TRBV7-9
CASSPETEGEKLFF
TGTGCCAGCAGCCCCGAGACCGAGGGAGAAAAACTGTTTTTT
>-|TRBD1|TRBJ2-7|TRBV13
CASGQGAYNEQYF
TGTGCCAGCGGGCAGGGGGCCTACAACGAGCAGTACTTC
>few|-|TRBJ1-6|TRBV5-1
CASSLGTDFNSPLHF
TGCGCCAGCAGCTTGGGGACAGACTTTAATTCACCCCTCCACTTT
>many|TRBD2|TRBJ2-1|TRBV11-3
CASSVFGTSSNEQFF
TGTGCCAGCAGCGTCTTCGGGACTAGTTCCAATGAGCAGTTCTTC
>-|-|TRBJ1-2|TRBV6-1
CASSTSGTTKYGYTF
TGTGCCAGCAGCACCTCCGGGACAACTAAGTATGGCTACACCTTC
>few|TRBD2|TRBJ2-2|TRBV7-9
CASSFRKSGRANTGELFF
TGTGCCAGCAGCTTTAGGAAAAGCGGGAGGGCGAACACCGGGGAGCTGTTTTTT
>-|-|TRBJ1-1|TRBV28
CAGGSGTEAFF
TGTGCCGGTGGGTCGGGCACTGAAGCTTTCTTT
>-|TRBD1|TRBJ2-7|TRBV5-1
CASSWTSDRDEQYF
TGCGCCAGCAGCTGGACCTCGGACAGGGACGAGCAGTACTTC
>-|-|TRBJ2-5|TRBV6-1
CASRPTGREETQYF
TGTGCCAGCCGTCCCACAGGGCGCGAAGAGACCCAGTACTTC
>many|TRBD2|TRBJ2-3|TRBV5-1
CASRISGSRPDTQYF
TGCGCCAGCAGGATTAGCGGGAGTAGGCCAGATACGCAGTATTTT
>many|-|TRBJ2-5|TRBV29-1
CSVEGRPGTQYF
TGCAGCGTTGAGGGCAGACCAGGGACCCAGTACTTC
>few|-|TRBJ2-1|TRBV20-1
CSARWTPGPGEQFF
TGCAGTGCTAGATGGACACCCGGCCCGGGTGAGCAGTTCTTC
>-|-|TRBJ1-2|TRBV6-6
CASSYILKSGEDNYGYTF
TGTGCCAGCAGTTACATACTAAAAAGCGGGGAGGATAACTATGGCTACACCTTC
>-|-|TRBJ2-1|TRBV9
CASSESRRSEQFF
TGTGCCAGCAGCGAATCCCGGAGGAGTGAGCAGTTCTTC
>-|-|TRBJ1-2|TRBV28
CATEIAANYGYTF
TGTGCCACCGAGATAGCCGCTAACTATGGCTACACCTTC
>-|-|TRBJ2-1|TRBV24-1
CATSDLSEQFF
TGTGCCACCAGTGATTTGAGTGAGCAGTTCTTC
>-|TRBD2|TRBJ2-3|TRBV28
CASSRTLAGRTDTQYF
TGTGCCAGCAGCCGGACCCTAGCGGGACGCACAGATACGCAGTATTTT
>few|-|TRBJ1-5|TRBV12-3/TRBV12-4
CASSLGQVNQPQHF
TGTGCCAGCAGTTTGGGACAAGTTAATCAGCCCCAGCATTTT
>many|TRBD1|TRBJ2-7|TRBV12-3/TRBV12-4
CASRRQGSSYEQYF
TGTGCCTCCCGGCGACAGGGAAGCTCCTACGAGCAGTACTTC
>-|TRBD1|TRBJ2-1|TRBV5-1
CASSIVTTGRLEHEQFF
TGCGCCAGCAGTATAGTAACGACAGGGAGATTAGAGCATGAGCAGTTCTTC
>few|TRBD1|TRBJ2-7|TRBV30
CAWSDRGSGGYEQYF
TGTGCCTGGAGCGACAGGGGCTCGGGTGGCTACGAGCAGTACTTC
>few|-|TRBJ2-1|TRBV7-2
CASSTSPIYNEQFF
TGTGCCAGCAGCACCAGTCCGATATACAATGAGCAGTTCTTC
>many|TRBD1|TRBJ1-1|TRBV30
CAWRNYRGGTEAFF
TGTGCCTGGAGGAATTACAGGGGGGGCACTGAAGCTTTCTTT
>-|TRBD2|TRBJ2-5|TRBV20-1
CSALTSGRSRGRTQYF
TGCAGTGCCCTCACTAGCGGGAGGTCCCGGGGGAGGACCCAGTACTTC
>many|-|TRBJ2-3|TRBV2
CASSDTSTDTQYF
TGTGCCAGCAGTGATACTAGCACAGATACGCAGTATTTT
>few|TRBD1|TRBJ1-6|TRBV6-1
CASRPTGWTPLHF
TGTGCCAGCAGACCGACAGGGTGGACACCCCTCCACTTT
>-|-|TRBJ1-1|TRBV20-1
CSARVGVMNTEAFF
TGCAGTGCTAGAGTCGGGGTTATGAACACTGAAGCTTTCTTT
>few|TRBD2|TRBJ2-7|TRBV6-1
CASTKIAGDSYEQYF
TGTGCCAGCACCAAAATAGCGGGGGACTCCTACGAGCAGTACTTC
>many|TRBD2|TRBJ2-3|TRBV29-1
CSVESSGGITDTQYF
TGCAGCGTGGAATCTAGCGGGGGGATCACAGATACGCAGTATTTT
>few|-|TRBJ1-5|TRBV19
CASSISGPGFQPQHF
TGTGCCAGTAGTATTTCAGGCCCTGGGTTTCAGCCCCAGCATTTT
>-|TRBD2|TRBJ2-7|TRBV6-2/TRBV6-3
CASSYLAGGEYEQYF
TGTGCCAGCAGTTACCTAGCGGGAGGGGAGTACGAGCAGTACTTC
>few|-|TRBJ2-2|TRBV6-2/TRBV6-3
CASSFRRVNTGELFF
TGTGCCAGCAGTTTTCGCAGGGTGAACACCGGGGAGCTGTTTTTT
>-|-|TRBJ1-4|TRBV9
CASSLSGGPGEKLFF
TGTGCCAGCAGTTTATCAGGCGGACCGGGAGAAAAACTGTTTTTT
>-|TRBD1|TRBJ1-6|TRBV28
CASIPGTGYSPLHF
TGTGCCAGCATTCCAGGGACAGGGTATTCACCCCTCCACTTT
>-|-|TRBJ1-1|TRBV14
CASSQARTGEAFF
TGTGCCAGCAGCCAGGCGAGAACAGGGGAAGCTTTCTTT
>-|-|TRBJ1-2|TRBV5-5
CASRFRDGNYGYTF
TGTGCCAGCAGATTTCGGGACGGCAACTATGGCTACACCTTC
>many|TRBD1|TRBJ1-6|TRBV6-1
CASSEGPAGGNSPLHF
TGTGCCAGCAGTGAGGGACCTGCAGGGGGCAATTCACCCCTCCACTTT